The 27 T cell receptor beta chains in this list originate from one sample, sequenced in a study of blood T cell repertoires in COVID-19. The data were produced by immunoSEQ multiplex PCR, yet TCRdb's version contains in-frame clones alone and is incomplete. The table lists about 360,000 clones, about 83% of them singletons, with under 3% in the top ten. The sample comprised peripheral blood. Receptors originate from a man aged 25-45 years with active or convalescent COVID-19.

The chain joins TRBV6-6 to TRBJ1-1; unclear D gene. Per the germline V gene, CDR1 is MNHNY and CDR2 is SVGAGI (reference sequence). The ends were cut back, 8 bases at V and 0 bases at J, with 13 bases in the middle. CDR3 length equals 14 residues. The CDR3 DNA reads as TGTGCCAGCGGCCTGGGAGGTATGAACACTGAAGCTTTCTTT. It specifies CASGLGGMNTEAFF.

The V call is TRBV7-8, the J call TRBJ2-2, with D uncertain. The germline V and J ends were trimmed by 5 bases and 0 bases, with 16 bases remaining between them. CDR3 length equals 17 residues. The germline gives CDR1 SGHVS, CDR2 FQNEAQ. CDR3 sequence reads: CASSPFSWRTNTGELFF. The CDR3, as DNA: TGTGCCAGCAGCCCTTTTAGCTGGCGTACGAACACCGGGGAGCTGTTTTTT.

This rearrangement joins TRBV30 to TRBJ1-5; TRBD1 is a possible D gene (6 bases). Trimming left V 0 bases short and J 4 bases short, with 10 bases between. The CDR3 is 14 residues long. Germline V gene sequence: CDR1 GTSNPN, CDR2 SVGIG (reference sequence). The CDR3 protein is CAWSVQGLNQPQHF. As DNA, the CDR3 is TGTGCCTGGAGTGTTCAGGGGCTTAATCAGCCCCAGCATTTT. Full variable domain (rest looked up from reference TRBV30 and TRBJ1-5): SQTIHQWPATLVQPVGSPLSLECTVEGTSNPNLYWYRQAAGRGLQLLFYSVGIGQISSEVPQNLSASRPQDRQFILSSKKLLLSDSGFYLCAWSVQGLNQPQHFGDGTRLSIL.

CDR3 coding DNA: TGCGCCAGCAGCCAAGTTCCGGGACTAACCTCCAATGAGCAGTTCTTC. Encoded protein: CASSQVPGLTSNEQFF. The chain uses TRBV4-1 and TRBJ2-1; the match to TRBD2 covers 7 bases. Looked up from germline, CDR1 is MGHRA and CDR2 is YSYEKL. This CDR3 is built from 16 residues. The ends lost 1 base at V and 6 bases at J; junction bases unmatched: 9.

The rearrangement links TRBV5-1 to TRBJ2-7; 9 bases agree with TRBD1. This CDR3 is built from 14 residues. Trimming cost V 3 bases and J 2 bases; bases outside gene matches: 3. CDR1 is SGHRS, CDR2 YFSETQ, per germline. The CDR3 here is CASSYRGPPYEQYF. CDR3 DNA: TGCGCCAGCAGCTACAGGGGGCCCCCCTACGAGCAGTACTTC.

The chain employs TRBV24-1 and TRBJ2-1; possibly TRBD1 for D (6 bases). The germline V gene encodes CDR1 KGHDR and CDR2 SFDVKD. CDR3 length: 13 residues. V was shortened by 6 bases and J by 10 bases, with 15 bases between the two germline ends. The CDR3 protein is CATSLQGWDEQFF. As DNA, the CDR3 is TGTGCCACCAGTCTCCAGGGGTGGGACGAGCAGTTCTTC.

The rearrangement joins TRBV5-1 to TRBJ1-4, with 9 positions matching TRBD1. CDR3 size: 15 residues. Looked up from germline, CDR1 is SGHRS and CDR2 is YFSETQ. Losses at the gene ends were 0 bases for V and 7 bases for J; bases not matched to a gene: 4. CDR3 protein: CASSLAGTGFEKLFF. The CDR3 DNA reads TGCGCCAGCAGCTTGGCCGGGACAGGGTTTGAAAAACTGTTTTTT.

The V gene is TRBV6-5, the J gene TRBJ2-2, with a tentative D call TRBD2 (6 bases). V was trimmed by 8 bases and J by 4 bases, leaving 14 bases between them. The CDR3 spans 14 residues. CDR1 MNHEY and CDR2 SVGAGI come from the germline V gene. The chain's CDR3 is CASFRAGPTGELFF. As DNA, the CDR3 is TGTGCCAGCTTCCGGGCGGGACCCACCGGGGAGCTGTTTTTT.

V is TRBV24-1 and J is TRBJ2-1, with a possible D match to TRBD2 (6 bases). Germline V lookup: CDR1 KGHDR, CDR2 SFDVKD. The CDR3 contains 14 residues. Between the trimmed V and J ends, which lost 7 bases and 7 bases, there was a span of 16 bases. The CDR3 DNA reads as TGTGCCACCAGGCCCACCGGGACTGCTAATGAGCAGTTCTTC. It is translated as CATRPTGTANEQFF.

This rearrangement joins TRBV7-3 to TRBJ2-1, with 10 bases fitting TRBD1. After removal of 1 base from V and 9 bases from J, the junction contained 12 bases not matched to a gene. The CDR3 covers 17 residues. From germline, CDR1 is SGHTA and CDR2 FQGTGA. The CDR3 DNA follows: TGTGCCAGCAGCTTAAGGACTTCGGGACAGGGGCCTGGTGAGCAGTTCTTC. Its translation: CASSLRTSGQGPGEQFF.

The V and J genes are TRBV6-2 or TRBV6-3 and TRBJ2-1; no reliable D call. Per germline, CDR1 MNHEY and CDR2 SVGEGT. The CDR3 totals 15 residues. Trimming left V 8 bases short and J 1 base short, with 15 bases between. Here the CDR3 reads CASRHAGPSYNEQFF. The CDR3 DNA reads TGTGCCAGCCGCCATGCAGGTCCTTCCTACAATGAGCAGTTCTTC.

This clone was seen a few times. The chain couples TRBV9 to TRBJ2-2; D not certain. Germline loops: CDR1 SGDLS, CDR2 YYNGEE. V was pared by 2 bases and J by 8 bases, with 16 bases between. The CDR3 is 15 amino acids. The CDR3 coding sequence is TGTGCCAGCAGCGTCCGCCTGGAGTCGCGGGGGGAGCTGTTTTTT. Translating gives CASSVRLESRGELFF.

The V call is TRBV29-1, the J call TRBJ1-1, with D maybe TRBD1 (5 bases). V lost 5 bases and J 1 base, leaving 14 bases between the germline ends. The CDR3 sequence is 14 residues long. Germline V gives CDR1 SQVTM, CDR2 ANQGSEA. The CDR3 here is CSVWGGTTNTEAFF. As DNA, the CDR3 is TGCAGCGTTTGGGGGGGGACTACGAACACTGAAGCTTTCTTT.

The V gene is TRBV7-2, the J gene TRBJ1-4; 9 positions agree with TRBD1. The CDR3 loop spans 15 amino acids. The trim removed 4 bases at V and 4 bases at J, leaving 4 bases unmatched. The germline CDR1 and CDR2 sequences are SGHTA and FQGNSA. The CDR3 loop is CASSSRTGDNEKLFF. The CDR3 DNA reads TGTGCCAGCAGCTCGAGGACAGGGGATAATGAAAAACTGTTTTTT.

In regard to this clone: The sample holds other DNA sequences that translate to the same CDR3. CDR3 bases: TGTGCCAGCAGTTTGACAGGGTACGAGCAGTACTTC. Its translation: CASSLTGYEQYF. This chain joins TRBV28 and TRBJ2-7, with 7 bases that match TRBD1. V lost 3 bases, J lost 4 bases, and 0 bases stayed unmatched. From germline, CDR1 is MDHEN and CDR2 SYDVKM. The CDR3 length is 12 residues.

CDR3 bases: TGTGCCAGCAGCCAAGAAAGAGAGATCTACGAGCAGTACTTC. It is translated as CASSQEREIYEQYF. The chain combines TRBV3-1 (or the pseudogene TRBV3-2) with TRBJ2-7; D remains unclear. CDR3 length: 14 residues. V lost 0 bases and J 3 bases, leaving 9 bases between the germline ends. Germline values: CDR1 LGHDT, CDR2 YNNKEL (reference sequence).

The rearrangement uses TRBV6-5 and TRBJ2-4; a weak D match, TRBD2 (5 bases). The V end lost 5 bases, the J end lost 10 bases, and 12 bases lay between the germline ends. The CDR3 is 12 amino acids. The V gene's germline CDR1 is MNHEY and CDR2 SVGAGI. The CDR3 spells CASSPPRGIQYF. The DNA for the CDR3 is TGTGCCAGCAGTCCCCCACGGGGAATTCAGTACTTC.

The chain employs TRBV7-9 and TRBJ2-3; D remains unclear. The CDR3 length is 12 residues. Germline V gene sequence: CDR1 SEHNR, CDR2 FQNEAQ (reference sequence). The germline V and J ends were trimmed by 5 bases and 6 bases, with 9 bases remaining between them. In DNA, the CDR3 is TGTGCCAGCAGCATCCTATGGGATACGCAGTATTTT. Encoded protein: CASSILWDTQYF.

The chain joins TRBV19 to TRBJ1-2; 7 bases are a match to TRBD1. The junction had 9 bases not matched to a gene; V was cut back by 7 bases and J by 1 base. The V gene's germline CDR1 is LNHDA and CDR2 SQIVND (reference sequence). The CDR3 length is 15 residues. The CDR3 reads CASKLEGADNYGYTF. The CDR3 DNA reads as TGTGCCAGTAAATTGGAGGGGGCGGATAACTATGGCTACACCTTC. The complete variable domain, with remaining parts taken from reference TRBV19 and TRBJ1-2, reads DGGITQSPKYLFRKEGQNVTLSCEQNLNHDAMYWYRQDPGQGLRLIYYSQIVNDFQKGDIAEGYSVSREKKESFPLTVTSAQKNPTAFYLCASKLEGADNYGYTFGSGTRLTVV.

The chain is built from TRBV6-2 or TRBV6-3 and TRBJ1-1, with D hard to call. The CDR3 totals 12 residues. Germline V lookup: CDR1 MNHEY, CDR2 SVGEGT. V shed 5 bases and J shed 3 bases, with 7 bases lying between them. The CDR3 nucleotides are TGTGCCAGCAGTCTACGGTACACTGAAGCTTTCTTT. Residues: CASSLRYTEAFF.

This clone was seen a few times. This chain links TRBV19 with TRBJ1-5; the D is unclear. The germline V and J ends were trimmed by 1 base and 1 base, with 8 bases remaining between them. The CDR3 is made up of 15 amino acids. The germline CDR1 and CDR2 sequences are LNHDA and SQIVND (reference sequence). CDR3 loop: CASSIALGSNQPQHF. The DNA for the CDR3 is TGTGCCAGTAGTATAGCCCTCGGGAGCAATCAGCCCCAGCATTTT.

This clone was observed a handful of times. The V gene is TRBV6-4, the J gene TRBJ2-1; D is possibly TRBD1 (5 bases). CDR1 and CDR2 from the germline V gene are MRHNA and SNTAGT. CDR3 length equals 15 residues. Trimming shortened V by 0 bases and J by 5 bases, and 11 bases separated the two germline ends. CDR3 coding DNA: TGTGCCAGCAGTGACTCGATCCAGGGTAACAATGAGCAGTTCTTC. Translation: CASSDSIQGNNEQFF.

The chain employs TRBV11-3 and TRBJ2-5; 10 nucleotides agree with TRBD1. The CDR3 consists of 14 residues. Germline V gene lookup returns CDR1 SGHNT and CDR2 YENEEA. Trimming removed 5 bases from V and 9 bases from J; junction bases left unmatched: 9. The CDR3 here is CASSPGQGTKAQYF. CDR3 sequence (DNA): TGTGCCAGCAGCCCGGGACAGGGGACAAAAGCCCAGTACTTC.

The V and J genes are TRBV11-1 and TRBJ2-7, with 8 nucleotides matching TRBD1. Germline V CDR1 and CDR2: SGHAT, FQDESV (reference sequence). There are 15 residues in the CDR3. J gave up 2 bases and V 3 bases, and 6 bases lay outside the gene matches. CDR3 DNA: TGTGCCAGCAGCTTGGGGACAGGATTTGCCTACGAGCAGTACTTC. Translation gives CASSLGTGFAYEQYF.

The V call is TRBV5-3, the J call TRBJ1-2; 8 nucleotides line up with TRBD1. TRBV5-3 is an open reading frame, and its role is uncertain. The CDR3 runs 13 residues. The V and J ends lost 0 bases and 8 bases, in that order; junction bases with no gene match: 3. The CDR3 region is CARSLARGRGYTF. The CDR3 DNA reads TGTGCCAGAAGCTTGGCCAGGGGGCGAGGCTACACCTTC.

The V and J genes are TRBV7-9 and TRBJ2-2, with TRBD2 identical over 10 bases. The CDR3 length is 14 residues. Germline CDR1 SEHNR, CDR2 FQNEAQ (reference sequence). J was trimmed by 5 bases and V by 8 bases; bases with no gene match: 5. The DNA for the CDR3 is TGTGCCAGCTTAGCGGGAGGAGGGACCGGGGAGCTGTTTTTT. Translating it yields CASLAGGGTGELFF.

The chain carries TRBV18 and TRBJ2-7, with unresolved D. V lost 0 bases and J 3 bases, leaving 12 bases between the germline ends. The CDR3 extends over 15 amino acids. Germline V gene lookup returns CDR1 KGHSH and CDR2 LQKENI. The CDR3 region has the DNA TGTGCCAGCTCACCACCCAACAGAATTAACTACGAGCAGTACTTC. As protein: CASSPPNRINYEQYF.